These T cell receptor beta chains were read from a single sample in a study of blood T cell repertoires in COVID-19. Generated by immunoSEQ multiplex PCR, the TCRdb table keeps only in-frame clones and is missing some. The sample records approximately 300,000 clones, roughly 87% being singletons. The sequencing sample was made of peripheral blood. Every receptor here comes from a woman in her 50s who had recovered from COVID-19. Both conserved end residues are part of each CDR3. The D gene is left open where the match is weak. Size values are once, few and many counts, or a class for expanded clones, and some rows have none.

D gene: TRBD1
J gene: TRBJ1-5
clone size: few
V gene: TRBV19
CDR3 protein: CASRLQGENQPQHF
CDR3 DNA: TGTGCCAGTAGGCTCCAGGGGGAAAATCAGCCCCAGCATTTT

D gene: NA
J gene: TRBJ1-1
clone size: NA
V gene: TRBV19
CDR3 protein: CASSIGQMNTEAFF
CDR3 DNA: TGTGCCAGTAGTATTGGACAAATGAACACTGAAGCTTTCTTT

D gene: TRBD1
J gene: TRBJ2-2
clone size: NA
V gene: TRBV28
CDR3 protein: CASRRQGYTGELFF
CDR3 DNA: TGTGCCAGCAGACGACAGGGGTACACCGGGGAGCTGTTTTTT

D gene: NA
J gene: TRBJ2-5
clone size: NA
V gene: TRBV9
CDR3 protein: CASSVDGGLETQYF
CDR3 DNA: TGTGCCAGCAGCGTAGACGGGGGGCTAGAGACCCAGTACTTC

D gene: TRBD2
J gene: TRBJ2-1
clone size: NA
V gene: TRBV30
CDR3 protein: CAWRLAGGLDEQFF
CDR3 DNA: TGTGCCTGGAGGCTAGCGGGAGGACTCGATGAGCAGTTCTTC

D gene: NA
J gene: TRBJ1-5
clone size: NA
V gene: TRBV9
CDR3 protein: CASSVNRDPNQPQHF
CDR3 DNA: TGTGCCAGCAGCGTCAACAGGGACCCTAATCAGCCCCAGCATTTT

D gene: NA
J gene: TRBJ1-3
clone size: once
V gene: TRBV2
CDR3 protein: CASSGPGTEGGNTIYF
CDR3 DNA: TGTGCCAGCAGTGGACCGGGAACCGAGGGAGGAAACACCATATATTTT

D gene: NA
J gene: TRBJ1-3
clone size: NA
V gene: TRBV4-1
CDR3 protein: CASSQDVTGFSGNTIYF
CDR3 DNA: TGCGCCAGCAGCCAAGATGTTACAGGCTTCTCTGGAAACACCATATATTTT

D gene: NA
J gene: TRBJ1-1
clone size: NA
V gene: TRBV4-2
CDR3 protein: CASSQAQGSGTEAFF
CDR3 DNA: TGTGCCAGCAGCCAGGCTCAGGGGAGCGGCACTGAAGCTTTCTTT

D gene: NA
J gene: TRBJ1-2
clone size: NA
V gene: TRBV7-6
CDR3 protein: CASSQTRGLLGYTF
CDR3 DNA: TGTGCCAGCAGCCAGACGCGGGGCCTTTTGGGCTACACCTTC

D gene: TRBD1
J gene: TRBJ1-1
clone size: NA
V gene: TRBV27
CDR3 protein: CASPEQGSNTEAFF
CDR3 DNA: TGTGCCAGCCCTGAACAGGGGTCTAACACTGAAGCTTTCTTT

D gene: TRBD2
J gene: TRBJ2-7
clone size: NA
V gene: TRBV7-2
CDR3 protein: CASSVRTSGEAHYEQYF
CDR3 DNA: TGTGCCAGCAGCGTGAGGACTAGCGGTGAAGCCCACTACGAGCAGTACTTC

D gene: NA
J gene: TRBJ2-7
clone size: NA
V gene: TRBV25-1
CDR3 protein: CASSQTLLGEQYF
CDR3 DNA: TGTGCCAGCAGTCAGACACTCCTCGGCGAGCAGTACTTC

D gene: NA
J gene: TRBJ1-1
clone size: few
V gene: TRBV29-1
CDR3 protein: CSAGPGGGFF
CDR3 DNA: TGCAGCGCTGGGCCTGGCGGGGGTTTCTTT

D gene: NA
J gene: TRBJ1-1
clone size: NA
V gene: TRBV12-1
CDR3 protein: CASSFCPRRNTEAFF
CDR3 DNA: TGTGCCAGCAGTTTTTGCCCCAGGCGGAACACTGAAGCTTTCTTT

D gene: NA
J gene: TRBJ1-5
clone size: NA
V gene: TRBV18
CDR3 protein: CASSPYTHNQPQHF
CDR3 DNA: TGTGCCAGCTCACCATACACACACAATCAGCCCCAGCATTTT

D gene: NA
J gene: TRBJ1-5
clone size: few
V gene: TRBV6-2/TRBV6-3
CDR3 protein: CASSPLYLLYSNQPQHF
CDR3 DNA: TGTGCCAGCAGCCCCTTGTATCTTCTTTATAGCAATCAGCCCCAGCATTTT

D gene: TRBD1
J gene: TRBJ1-1
clone size: NA
V gene: TRBV15
CDR3 protein: CATSPGGGIDGAFF
CDR3 DNA: TGTGCCACCAGTCCAGGAGGGGGCATAGACGGAGCTTTCTTT

D gene: NA
J gene: TRBJ1-1
clone size: NA
V gene: TRBV3-1/TRBV3-2
CDR3 protein: CASSPQQGGTEAFF
CDR3 DNA: TGTGCCAGCAGCCCACAACAGGGAGGGACTGAAGCTTTCTTT

D gene: TRBD1
J gene: TRBJ1-6
clone size: NA
V gene: TRBV5-4
CDR3 protein: CASSDRRDRALPHF
CDR3 DNA: TGTGCCAGCAGCGACCGGAGGGACAGGGCCCTACCCCACTTT

D gene: TRBD2
J gene: TRBJ2-5
clone size: NA
V gene: TRBV29-1
CDR3 protein: CSVEPSGSPETQYF
CDR3 DNA: TGCAGCGTTGAACCGAGCGGGAGTCCTGAGACCCAGTACTTC

D gene: TRBD1
J gene: TRBJ1-1
clone size: once
V gene: TRBV19
CDR3 protein: CASSPGAGGPYTEAFF
CDR3 DNA: TGTGCCAGTAGTCCTGGGGCAGGGGGCCCGTACACTGAAGCTTTCTTT

D gene: NA
J gene: TRBJ2-1
clone size: once
V gene: TRBV19
CDR3 protein: CASSIGRYPGDEQFF
CDR3 DNA: TGTGCCAGTAGTATAGGACGGTACCCCGGGGATGAGCAGTTCTTC

D gene: TRBD1
J gene: TRBJ1-2
clone size: NA
V gene: TRBV12-3/TRBV12-4
CDR3 protein: CASSPRTGVGYTF
CDR3 DNA: TGTGCCAGCAGTCCTCGGACAGGGGTAGGCTACACCTTC

D gene: TRBD1
J gene: TRBJ1-2
clone size: NA
V gene: TRBV6-5
CDR3 protein: CASRGRDRVRGYTF
CDR3 DNA: TGTGCCAGCAGAGGCCGGGACAGGGTCCGGGGCTACACCTTC

D gene: TRBD1
J gene: TRBJ1-5
clone size: NA
V gene: TRBV19
CDR3 protein: CASSLGGDSPQHF
CDR3 DNA: TGTGCCAGTAGTCTAGGGGGCGATTCGCCCCAGCATTTT

D gene: TRBD2
J gene: TRBJ2-3
clone size: NA
V gene: TRBV30
CDR3 protein: CAWSVPQLAAWTDTQYF
CDR3 DNA: TGTGCCTGGAGTGTACCCCAACTAGCGGCTTGGACAGATACGCAGTATTTT

D gene: NA
J gene: TRBJ1-5
clone size: NA
V gene: TRBV28
CDR3 protein: CASARDSNQPQHF
CDR3 DNA: TGTGCCAGCGCTCGAGATAGCAATCAGCCCCAGCATTTT

D gene: NA
J gene: TRBJ1-5
clone size: NA
V gene: TRBV5-4
CDR3 protein: CASSLQGLNQPQHF
CDR3 DNA: TGTGCCAGCAGCTTACAGGGACTAAATCAGCCCCAGCATTTT

D gene: NA
J gene: TRBJ2-3
clone size: NA
V gene: TRBV19
CDR3 protein: CASKVGVGLDTQYF
CDR3 DNA: TGTGCCAGTAAGGTGGGAGTAGGTTTAGATACGCAGTATTTT

D gene: TRBD2
J gene: TRBJ2-1
clone size: NA
V gene: TRBV7-9
CDR3 protein: CASRHTGTINEQFF
CDR3 DNA: TGTGCCAGCAGACACACCGGGACTATAAATGAGCAGTTCTTC

D gene: TRBD1
J gene: TRBJ1-2
clone size: NA
V gene: TRBV4-2
CDR3 protein: CASSQDQGQGSYGYTF
CDR3 DNA: TGTGCCAGCAGCCAAGATCAGGGACAGGGGAGCTATGGCTACACCTTC

D gene: TRBD1
J gene: TRBJ1-2
clone size: NA
V gene: TRBV6-2/TRBV6-3
CDR3 protein: CASSPGQLSYGYTF
CDR3 DNA: TGTGCCAGCAGCCCGGGACAGCTATCCTATGGCTACACCTTC

D gene: NA
J gene: TRBJ1-2
clone size: NA
V gene: TRBV7-2
CDR3 protein: CASSLAFRVKDGYTF
CDR3 DNA: TGTGCCAGCAGCTTAGCTTTCCGGGTCAAGGATGGCTACACCTTC

D gene: NA
J gene: TRBJ1-2
clone size: NA
V gene: TRBV5-1
CDR3 protein: CASSTTGMDYGYTF
CDR3 DNA: TGCGCCAGCAGCACTACAGGGATGGACTATGGCTACACCTTC